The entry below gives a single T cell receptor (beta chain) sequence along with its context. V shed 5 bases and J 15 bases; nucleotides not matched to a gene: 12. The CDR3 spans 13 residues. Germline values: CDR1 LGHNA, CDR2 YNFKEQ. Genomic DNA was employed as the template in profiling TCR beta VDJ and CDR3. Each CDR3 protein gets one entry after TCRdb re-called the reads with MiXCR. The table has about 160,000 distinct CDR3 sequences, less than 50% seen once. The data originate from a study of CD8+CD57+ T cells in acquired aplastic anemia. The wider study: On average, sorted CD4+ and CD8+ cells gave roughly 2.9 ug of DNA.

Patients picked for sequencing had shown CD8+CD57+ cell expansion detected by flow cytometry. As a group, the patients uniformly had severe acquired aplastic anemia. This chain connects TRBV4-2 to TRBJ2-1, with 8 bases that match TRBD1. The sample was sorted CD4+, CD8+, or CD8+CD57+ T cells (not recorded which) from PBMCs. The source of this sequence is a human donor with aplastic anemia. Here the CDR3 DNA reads TGTGCCAGCAGCTCGACGGACAGGGCGATAGTGTTCTTC. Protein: CASSSTDRAIVFF.